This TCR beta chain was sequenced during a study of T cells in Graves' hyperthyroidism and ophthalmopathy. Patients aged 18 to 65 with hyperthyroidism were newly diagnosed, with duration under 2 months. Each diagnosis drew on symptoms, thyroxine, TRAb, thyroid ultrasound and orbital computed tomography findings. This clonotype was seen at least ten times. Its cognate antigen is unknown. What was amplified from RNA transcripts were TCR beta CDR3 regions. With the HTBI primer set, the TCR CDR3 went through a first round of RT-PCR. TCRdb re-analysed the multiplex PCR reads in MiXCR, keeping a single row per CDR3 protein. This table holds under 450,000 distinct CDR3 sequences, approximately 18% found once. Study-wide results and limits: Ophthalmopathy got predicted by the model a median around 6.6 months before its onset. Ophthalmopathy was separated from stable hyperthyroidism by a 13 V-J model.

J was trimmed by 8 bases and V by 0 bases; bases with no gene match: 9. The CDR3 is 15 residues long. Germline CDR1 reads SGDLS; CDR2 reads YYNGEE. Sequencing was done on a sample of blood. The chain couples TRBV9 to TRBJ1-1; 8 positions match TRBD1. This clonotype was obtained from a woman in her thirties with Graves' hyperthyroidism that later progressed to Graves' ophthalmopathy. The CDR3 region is CASSVDAGRGREAFF. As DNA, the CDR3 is TGTGCCAGCAGCGTAGATGCTGGCAGGGGGCGCGAAGCTTTCTTT. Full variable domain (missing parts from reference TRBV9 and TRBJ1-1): DSGVTQTPKHLITATGQRVTLRCSPRSGDLSVYWYQQSLDQGLQFLIQYYNGEERAKGNILERFSAQQFPDLHSELNLSSLELGDSALYFCASSVDAGRGREAFFGQGTRLTVV.